This T cell receptor (beta chain) derives from a study of shared clonotypes between healthy human individuals. Produced via immunoSEQ multiplex PCR; TCRdb's table is partial and in-frame only. The repertoire holds 1.6 million or so clones, with more than 95% as singletons. V lost 0 bases, J lost 2 bases, and 23 bases lay in between. The germline CDR1 and CDR2 sequences are SGHRS and YFSETQ. The CDR3 is made up of 20 amino acids. This receptor was identified in a man aged 25-45 years in good health. The sample consisted of naive CD4+ T cells sorted from blood. Stated subset: CD45RA+ positively selected. J is TRBJ2-2 and V is TRBV5-1, with a tentative D call TRBD1 (5 bases). This chain's CDR3 is CASSLVPGLGPRKNTGELFF. The CDR3 DNA reads as TGCGCCAGCAGCTTGGTGCCAGGGCTTGGCCCCAGAAAAAACACCGGGGAGCTGTTTTTT. The complete variable domain, with remaining parts taken from reference TRBV5-1 and TRBJ2-2, reads KAGVTQTPRYLIKTRGQQVTLSCSPISGHRSVSWYQQTPGQGLQFLFEYFSETQRNKGNFPGRFSGRQFSNSRSEMNVSTLELGDSALYLCASSLVPGLGPRKNTGELFFGEGSRLTVL.